This T cell receptor (beta chain) is from a study of regulatory T cells in long-lasting Graves disease. Time point here: newly diagnosed GD, antithyroid drugs for less than 3 months. Extracted PBMC RNA gave rise to the TCR library. The TCR beta library used iRepertoire HTBI primers with Arm-PCR amplification of CDR3. One entry per CDR3 protein, called by TCRdb with MiXCR from the multiplex PCR reads. Here the sample spans around 420,000 distinct CDR3 sequences, 15% to 17% being singletons. This clonotype was seen at least ten times. Germline V gene lookup returns CDR1 DFQATT and CDR2 SNEGSKA (reference sequence). CDR3 length equals 13 residues. V gave up 1 base and J gave up 0 bases, with 6 bases separating them.

Sequences were derived from peripheral blood mononuclear cells (PBMCs), sampled at new diagnosis, from a patient treated with antithyroid drugs. The sequence was collected from a female donor with Graves disease. This chain joins TRBV20-1 and TRBJ1-2; D is possibly TRBD1 (5 bases). Written as DNA, the CDR3 is TGCAGTGCTAGAGCAGGGACTAACTATGGCTACACCTTC. Translation: CSARAGTNYGYTF.